These 4 T cell receptor beta chains share one sample of origin, sequenced in a study of blood T cell repertoires in COVID-19. The protocol was immunoSEQ multiplex PCR, while the TCRdb copy is restricted to in-frame clones and leaves out a portion. The sample lists under 350,000 clones, roughly 90% occurring once. The sequenced sample consisted of peripheral blood. These receptors were collected from a woman aged 25 to 45 with COVID-19, enrolled during active disease.

The chain has TRBV28 and TRBJ2-3, with D possibly TRBD2 on 6 matching bases. CDR3 length: 12 amino acids. The germline CDR1 and CDR2 sequences are MDHEN and SYDVKM. V was trimmed by 8 bases and J by 0 bases, leaving 6 bases between them. CDR3 nucleotide sequence: TGTGCCAGCGGGACTAGCACAGATACGCAGTATTTT. This translates into CASGTSTDTQYF. The full variable domain, in which reference TRBV28 and TRBJ2-3 provide the parts outside the CDR3, is DVKVTQSSRYLVKRTGEKVFLECVQDMDHENMFWYRQDPGLGLRLIYFSYDVKMKEKGDIPEGYSVSREKKERFSLILESASTNQTSMYLCASGTSTDTQYFGPGTRLTVL.

For this clone: One junction end disagrees with the germline gene, perhaps due to a read error. The chain joins TRBV6-5 to TRBJ1-2, with TRBD1 matching 7 bases. The germline V gene has CDR1 MNHEY and CDR2 SVGAGI. The CDR3 length is 13 residues. The chain's CDR3 is CASTYRGGYGYTF. DNA of the CDR3: TGTGCCAGCACTTACAGGGGCGGCTATGGCTACACCTTC.

This clone showed up just once. V and J are TRBV6-5 and TRBJ1-5; D not resolved. V lost 2 bases to trimming and J lost 7 bases, with 9 bases between them. The CDR3 totals 13 residues. Germline lookup yields CDR1 MNHEY and CDR2 SVGAGI. The CDR3 coding sequence is TGTGCCAGCAGTTACGGGAGTGGGCAGCCCCAGCATTTT. The encoded protein is CASSYGSGQPQHF.

The V gene is TRBV27, the J gene TRBJ2-1; TRBD2 aligns across 7 bases. Germline trimming cut 8 bases from V and 7 bases from J; bases unmatched to any gene: 8. Per the germline V gene, CDR1 is MNHEY and CDR2 is SMNVEV (reference sequence). The CDR3 is 13 amino acids. Here the CDR3 reads CASQTWRENEQFF. CDR3 bases: TGTGCCAGCCAGACTTGGCGGGAGAATGAGCAGTTCTTC.